Shown below are 20 T cell receptor beta chains from a single sample sequenced in a study of T cell changes during pregnancy in multiple sclerosis (dated by TCRdb to the late 2010s). Preparation of the library involved the immunoSEQ multiplex PCR assay. TCRdb's version of the immuneACCESS table is confined to in-frame rearrangements and falls short of the full clone set. An unresolved V gene accounts for under half of the shortfall where checked; the remainder is of unknown origin. For this sample the table gives tens of thousands of clones, of which roughly 90% were detected only once. The top ten hold around 0.66% of the sample. This material consisted of CD4+ T cells from peripheral blood mononuclear cells, taken after pregnancy. The receptors were sampled from a female donor with multiple sclerosis, enrolled in a pregnancy study.

This clone was seen a few times. The V gene is TRBV7-3, the J gene TRBJ2-7; 7 nucleotides line up with TRBD1. CDR3 length equals 15 residues. Germline V gene sequence: CDR1 SGHTA, CDR2 FQGTGA. Trimming took 5 bases from V and 3 from J; bases not matched to a gene: 10. CDR3 loop: CASSKQQGSGYEQYF. In nucleotides, the CDR3 is TGTGCCAGCAGCAAACAACAGGGGAGTGGCTACGAGCAGTACTTC.

For the CDR3, the DNA is TGTGCCAGCAGCTTAGTGGCGACTAGCGGAAATAGGGATACGCAGTATTTT. Amino acids: CASSLVATSGNRDTQYF. The rearrangement joins TRBV7-2 to TRBJ2-3, with 9 bases that match TRBD2. Germline assignment: CDR1 SGHTA and CDR2 FQGNSA. V dropped 1 base and J dropped 6; count of bases not matched to a gene: 11. This CDR3 comprises 17 residues.

The chain combines TRBV7-2 with TRBJ1-1; a weak D match, TRBD1 (5 bases). The CDR3 sequence is 13 residues long. Trimming removed 3 bases at V and 3 bases at J, with 8 bases between. Germline V gene sequence: CDR1 SGHTA, CDR2 FQGNSA. CDR3 amino acids: CASSLGPYTEAFF. CDR3 bases: TGTGCCAGCAGCTTGGGGCCCTACACTGAAGCTTTCTTT.

The J gene is TRBJ1-2, the V gene TRBV2; D unresolved. Trimming removed 2 bases at V and 4 bases at J, with 11 bases between. CDR1 is SNHLY, CDR2 FYNNEI, per germline. The CDR3 is 14 amino acids. This CDR3 is CASSETRDFYGYTF. DNA of the CDR3: TGTGCCAGCAGTGAAACCCGAGATTTCTATGGCTACACCTTC.

V gene TRBV7-3 combines with J gene TRBJ1-2; TRBD1 is a possible D gene (6 bases). The CDR3 covers 14 residues. The germline V gene encodes CDR1 SGHTA and CDR2 FQGTGA. Trimming shortened V by 6 bases and J by 6 bases, and 17 bases separated the two germline ends. The CDR3 is CASRLGGTVDGYTF. CDR3 DNA sequence: TGTGCCAGCAGGTTAGGGGGGACCGTGGATGGCTACACCTTC.

A single count supports this clone. This chain uses TRBV4-3 with TRBJ2-3; 8 bases align to TRBD1. Germline V gene sequence: CDR1 LGHNA, CDR2 YSLEER. The CDR3 covers 16 residues. V dropped 2 bases and J dropped 1; count of bases not matched to a gene: 5. The CDR3 coding sequence is TGCGCCAGCAGCCAATCACAGGGGGTCGGCACAGATACGCAGTATTTT. As protein: CASSQSQGVGTDTQYF.

The chain carries TRBV5-1 and TRBJ2-1, with D tentatively TRBD1 (6 bases). The CDR3 is made up of 16 amino acids. Germline loops: CDR1 SGHRS, CDR2 YFSETQ. The V and J ends lost 2 bases and 12 bases respectively, with 24 bases between them. The CDR3 nucleotides read TGCGCCAGCAGCTTCTCCGGGACAAAGGAATCGGTTGGGCAGTTCTTC. Amino acids: CASSFSGTKESVGQFF.

The V and J genes are TRBV7-2 and TRBJ1-2, with 8 bases aligning to TRBD1. Germline V gene lookup returns CDR1 SGHTA and CDR2 FQGNSA. The CDR3 runs to 15 residues. V dropped 1 base and J dropped 4; count of bases not matched to a gene: 5. CDR3 DNA: TGTGCCAGCAGCTTAGGAGGGGACAGGCCCTATGGCTACACCTTC. Protein sequence: CASSLGGDRPYGYTF.

The chain couples TRBV11-3 to TRBJ2-3; 7 bases map to TRBD1. Germline V lookup: CDR1 SGHNT, CDR2 YENEEA. This CDR3 contains 16 residues. J lost 1 base, V lost 5 bases, and 9 bases had no gene match. CDR3 DNA: TGTGCCAGCAGCGAAAGGAGAGGACAGGGCACAGATACGCAGTATTTT. It codes for CASSERRGQGTDTQYF. Together with reference TRBV11-3 and TRBJ2-3, the CDR3 gives the full variable domain: EAGVVQSPRYKIIEKKQPVAFWCNPISGHNTLYWYLQNLGQGPELLIRYENEEAVDDSQLPKDRFSAERLKGVDSTLKIQPAELGDSAVYLCASSERRGQGTDTQYFGPGTRLTVL.

V and J are TRBV11-2 and TRBJ1-5, with a possible D match to TRBD1 (5 bases). V lost 0 bases and J lost 7, with 16 bases in between. CDR1 and CDR2 from the germline V gene are SGHAT and FQNNGV. The CDR3 is 16 residues long. The CDR3 nucleotides are TGTGCCAGCAGCTTAGATCTGGGGCGCGCCATACAGCCCCAGCATTTT. This codes for CASSLDLGRAIQPQHF.

The V call is TRBV7-6, the J call TRBJ2-7; 7 bases line up with TRBD1. V was clipped by 3 bases and J by 0 bases; unmatched bases: 2. This CDR3 is 14 amino acids long. Germline assignment: CDR1 SGHVS and CDR2 FNYEAQ. The CDR3 DNA reads TGTGCCAGCAGCTTTGACAGGGCCTCCTACGAGCAGTACTTC. Translated, it gives CASSFDRASYEQYF.

This chain links TRBV7-9 with TRBJ2-7, with a tentative D call TRBD2 (6 bases). Per the germline V gene, CDR1 is SEHNR and CDR2 is FQNEAQ (reference sequence). With 3 bases removed from V and 5 bases from J, the gap between germline ends came to 8 bases. CDR3 length: 12 amino acids. CDR3 sequence: CASSFTGDEQYF. The CDR3 nucleotides read TGTGCCAGCAGCTTTACGGGGGACGAGCAGTACTTC.

The genes are TRBV9 and TRBJ2-3; tentative D call: TRBD2 (6 bases). Germline CDR1 and CDR2: SGDLS and YYNGEE. This CDR3 spans 15 amino acids. The ends were cut back, 0 bases at V and 1 base at J, with 9 bases in the middle. Written as DNA, the CDR3 is TGTGCCAGCAGCGTAGGTGGGACTGGCACAGATACGCAGTATTTT. It yields the protein CASSVGGTGTDTQYF.

This rearrangement joins TRBV19 to TRBJ1-1; D possibly corresponds to TRBD1 (5 bases). This CDR3 comprises 13 residues. CDR1 and CDR2 from the germline V gene are LNHDA and SQIVND (reference sequence). Trimming removed 8 bases at V and 4 bases at J, with 14 bases between. The CDR3 nucleotides are TGTGCCAGTTCCAATTTCGGGGGCACTGAAGCTTTCTTT. Protein sequence: CASSNFGGTEAFF.

The V gene is TRBV12-5, the J gene TRBJ1-2, with D perhaps matching TRBD1 (5 bases). The germline CDR1 and CDR2 sequences are LGHNT and FRNRAP. Trimming removed 4 bases from V and 4 bases from J, with 13 bases in between. The CDR3 runs to 14 residues. The CDR3 region has the DNA TGTGCTAGTGGTTCCCCAGGGCCCCCCTATGGCTACACCTTC. The encoded protein is CASGSPGPPYGYTF.

The V gene is TRBV18, the J gene TRBJ2-3, with D possibly being TRBD2 (6 bases). Germline V gives CDR1 KGHSH, CDR2 LQKENI. The V end lost 1 base, the J end lost 4 bases, and 12 bases lay between the germline ends. CDR3 length: 15 amino acids. Here the CDR3 reads CASSPLADAPDTQYF. The DNA for the CDR3 is TGTGCCAGCTCACCACTAGCGGACGCACCAGATACGCAGTATTTT.

The chain is built from TRBV6-5 and TRBJ2-1; TRBD1 aligns across 7 bases. V dropped 8 bases and J dropped 6; count of bases not matched to a gene: 7. The length of the CDR3 is 13 residues. Germline lookup yields CDR1 MNHEY and CDR2 SVGAGI. The CDR3 sequence: CASGQVLSNEQFF. CDR3 in DNA: TGTGCCAGCGGACAGGTCTTGTCCAATGAGCAGTTCTTC.

V gene TRBV5-5 combines with J gene TRBJ1-2; 8 bases fit TRBD1. The germline V gene has CDR1 SGHKS and CDR2 YYEKEE (reference sequence). CDR3 length equals 13 residues. Trimming at V came to 4 bases and at J to 4 bases, leaving 3 bases not matched to a gene. The CDR3 protein is CASSDGQGYGYTF. The CDR3 DNA sequence: TGTGCCAGCAGCGATGGACAGGGCTATGGCTACACCTTC.

The chain carries TRBV5-1 and TRBJ2-2; TRBD1 matches at 8 bases. V lost 5 bases, J lost 5 bases, and 5 bases stayed unmatched. CDR3 length: 14 amino acids. Germline V gene lookup returns CDR1 SGHRS and CDR2 YFSETQ. The CDR3 sequence is CASRQDRVTGELFF. CDR3 sequence (DNA): TGCGCCAGCAGGCAGGACAGGGTGACCGGGGAGCTGTTTTTT.

The chain recombines TRBV4-3 with TRBJ2-3; 8 nucleotides align to TRBD2. Per the germline V gene, CDR1 is LGHNA and CDR2 is YSLEER. This CDR3 is built from 15 residues. The V gene end was trimmed by 1 base and the J gene end by 6 bases; junction bases not matched to a gene: 6. The CDR3 loop is CASSQGTGGTDTQYF. CDR3 bases: TGCGCCAGCAGCCAAGGCACGGGGGGGACGGATACGCAGTATTTT.